This T cell receptor (beta chain) emerged from a study of Graves' ophthalmopathy and Graves' hyperthyroidism. In its sample, this clonotype was seen many times. The antigen remains undetermined. Trimming removed 2 bases at V and 3 bases at J, with 1 base between. The CDR3 spans 11 residues. Germline-derived CDR1 and CDR2 are MNHEY and SVGEGT. TCR beta CDR3 regions were amplified from RNA transcripts. A first-round RT-PCR used HTBI primers, followed by a second-round multiplex PCR. Using its own MiXCR run on the multiplex PCR reads, TCRdb lists one record per CDR3 protein. The table records more than 300,000 distinct CDR3 sequences, roughly 14% of them present only once. Study-level results: Detection in blood was also observed for most expanded thyroid clonotypes above 0.001 frequency.

The sequenced material came from peripheral blood. The chain joins TRBV6-2 or TRBV6-3 to TRBJ1-2; no firm D call. The clonotype comes from a woman aged 18-35 years with stable Graves' hyperthyroidism. CDR3 amino acids: CASSYDYGYTF. In DNA form, the CDR3 reads TGTGCCAGCAGTTACGACTATGGCTACACCTTC.